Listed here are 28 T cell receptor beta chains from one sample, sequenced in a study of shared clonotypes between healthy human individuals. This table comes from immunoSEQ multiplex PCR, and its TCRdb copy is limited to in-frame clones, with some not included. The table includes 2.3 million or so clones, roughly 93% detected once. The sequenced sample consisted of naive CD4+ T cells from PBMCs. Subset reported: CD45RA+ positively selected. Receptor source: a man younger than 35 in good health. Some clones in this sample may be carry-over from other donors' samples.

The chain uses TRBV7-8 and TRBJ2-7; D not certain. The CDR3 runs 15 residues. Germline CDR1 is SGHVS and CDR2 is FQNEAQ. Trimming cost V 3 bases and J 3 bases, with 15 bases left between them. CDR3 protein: CASSFTDTPLYEQYF. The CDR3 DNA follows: TGTGCCAGCAGCTTCACCGACACGCCCCTCTACGAGCAGTACTTC.

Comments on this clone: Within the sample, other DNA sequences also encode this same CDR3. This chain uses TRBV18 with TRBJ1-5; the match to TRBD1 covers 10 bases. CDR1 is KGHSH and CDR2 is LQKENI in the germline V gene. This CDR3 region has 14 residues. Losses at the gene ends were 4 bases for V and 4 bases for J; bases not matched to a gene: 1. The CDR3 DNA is TGTGCCAGCTCACGGGGACAGGGGAATCAGCCCCAGCATTTT. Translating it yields CASSRGQGNQPQHF.

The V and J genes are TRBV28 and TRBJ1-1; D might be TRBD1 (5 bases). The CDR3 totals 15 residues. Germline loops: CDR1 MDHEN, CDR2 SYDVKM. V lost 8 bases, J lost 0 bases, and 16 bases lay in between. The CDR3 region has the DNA TGTGCCAGCGGTCTTTCGAGGGGCATGAACACTGAAGCTTTCTTT. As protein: CASGLSRGMNTEAFF.

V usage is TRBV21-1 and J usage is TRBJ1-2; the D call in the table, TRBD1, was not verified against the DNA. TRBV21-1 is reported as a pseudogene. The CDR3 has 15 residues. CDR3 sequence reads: CASSKRQSSNYGYTF. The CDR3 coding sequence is TGTGCCAGCAGCAAGAGACAGTCATCTAACTATGGCTACACCTTC.

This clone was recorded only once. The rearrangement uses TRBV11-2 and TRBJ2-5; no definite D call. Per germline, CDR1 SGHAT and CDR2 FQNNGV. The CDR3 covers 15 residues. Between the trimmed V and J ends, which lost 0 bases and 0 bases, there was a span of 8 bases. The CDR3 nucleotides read TGTGCCAGCAGCTTAGATGCCCAATACCAAGAGACCCAGTACTTC. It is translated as CASSLDAQYQETQYF.

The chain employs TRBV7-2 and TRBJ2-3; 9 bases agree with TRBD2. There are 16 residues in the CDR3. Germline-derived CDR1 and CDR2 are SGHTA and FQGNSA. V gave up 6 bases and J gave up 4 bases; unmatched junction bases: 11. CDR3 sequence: CASRDRLAGAPDTQYF. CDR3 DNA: TGTGCCAGCAGAGATCGATTAGCGGGAGCTCCAGATACGCAGTATTTT. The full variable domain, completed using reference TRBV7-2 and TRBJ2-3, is GAGVSQSPSNKVTEKGKDVELRCDPISGHTALYWYRQSLGQGLEFLIYFQGNSAPDKSGLPSDRFSAERTGGSVSTLTIQRTQQEDSAVYLCASRDRLAGAPDTQYFGPGTRLTVL.

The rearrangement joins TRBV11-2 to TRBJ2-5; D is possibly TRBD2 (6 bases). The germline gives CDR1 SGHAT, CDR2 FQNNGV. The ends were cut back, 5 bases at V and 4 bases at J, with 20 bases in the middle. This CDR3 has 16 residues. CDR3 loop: CASSLRWGVVRETQYF. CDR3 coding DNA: TGTGCCAGCAGCCTAAGATGGGGGGTAGTGAGAGAGACCCAGTACTTC.

CDR3 sequence: CASTNGGTQPQHF. In DNA form, the CDR3 reads TGTGCCAGCACGAACGGAGGGACCCAGCCCCAGCATTTT. The J gene is TRBJ1-5, the V gene TRBV2; weak D call: TRBD1 (5 bases). The CDR3 spans 13 residues. The V end was cut by 7 bases, the J end by 7 bases, with 14 bases between. The germline V gene encodes CDR1 SNHLY and CDR2 FYNNEI.

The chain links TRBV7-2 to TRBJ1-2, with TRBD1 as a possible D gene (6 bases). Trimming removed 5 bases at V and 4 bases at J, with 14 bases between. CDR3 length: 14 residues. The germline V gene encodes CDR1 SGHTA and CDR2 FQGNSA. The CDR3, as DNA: TGTGCCAGCAGCCCACTAGGGGGGTTCTATGGCTACACCTTC. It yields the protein CASSPLGGFYGYTF.

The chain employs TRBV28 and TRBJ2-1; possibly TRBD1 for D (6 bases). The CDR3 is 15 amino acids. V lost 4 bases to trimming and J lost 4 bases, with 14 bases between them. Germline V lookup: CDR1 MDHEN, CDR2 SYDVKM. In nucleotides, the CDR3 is TGTGCCAGCAGTTCACTACAGGGTCGGTACAATGAGCAGTTCTTC. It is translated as CASSSLQGRYNEQFF.

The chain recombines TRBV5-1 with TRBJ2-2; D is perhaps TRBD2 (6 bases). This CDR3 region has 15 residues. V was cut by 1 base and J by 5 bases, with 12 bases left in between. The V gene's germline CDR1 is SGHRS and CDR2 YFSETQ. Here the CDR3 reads CASSLFGSGTGELFF. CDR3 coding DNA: TGCGCCAGCAGCTTGTTCGGGAGTGGAACCGGGGAGCTGTTTTTT.

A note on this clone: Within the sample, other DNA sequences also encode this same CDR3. The CDR3 sequence is CASSLGLAGATDTQYF. In DNA form, the CDR3 reads TGTGCCAGCAGCCTGGGACTAGCGGGAGCCACAGATACGCAGTATTTT. The rearrangement joins TRBV7-9 to TRBJ2-3; TRBD2 aligns across 14 bases. Germline V lookup: CDR1 SEHNR, CDR2 FQNEAQ (reference sequence). V was pared by 5 bases and J by 2 bases, with 3 bases of the junction left unmatched. This CDR3 is 16 amino acids long.

The CDR3 DNA follows: TGTGCTAGTGGTAGGGACAGGGGGCGAAAGGAGACCCAGTACTTC. It codes for CASGRDRGRKETQYF. V usage is TRBV12-5 and J usage is TRBJ2-5, with 12 bases matching TRBD1. Per the germline V gene, CDR1 is LGHNT and CDR2 is FRNRAP. J lost 5 bases, V lost 5 bases, and 6 bases had no gene match. The CDR3 length is 15 residues. Supplemented by reference TRBV12-5 and TRBJ2-5, the full variable domain reads DARVTQTPRHKVTEMGQEVTMRCQPILGHNTVFWYRQTMMQGLELLAYFRNRAPLDDSGMPKDRFSAEMPDATLATLKIQPSEPRDSAVYFCASGRDRGRKETQYFGPGTRLLVL.

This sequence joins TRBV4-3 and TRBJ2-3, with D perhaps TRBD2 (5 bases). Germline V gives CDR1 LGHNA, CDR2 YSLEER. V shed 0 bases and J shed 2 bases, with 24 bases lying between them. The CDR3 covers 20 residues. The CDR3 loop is CASSQESPPLAVSVTDTQYF. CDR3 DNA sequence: TGCGCCAGCAGCCAAGAATCACCCCCCCTAGCAGTTTCTGTCACAGATACGCAGTATTTT.

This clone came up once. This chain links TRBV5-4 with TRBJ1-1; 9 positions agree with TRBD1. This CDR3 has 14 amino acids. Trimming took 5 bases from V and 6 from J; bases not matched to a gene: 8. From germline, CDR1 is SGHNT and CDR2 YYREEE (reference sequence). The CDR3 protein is CASRQGAGEAEAFF. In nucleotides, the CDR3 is TGTGCCAGCAGACAGGGGGCGGGGGAGGCTGAAGCTTTCTTT.

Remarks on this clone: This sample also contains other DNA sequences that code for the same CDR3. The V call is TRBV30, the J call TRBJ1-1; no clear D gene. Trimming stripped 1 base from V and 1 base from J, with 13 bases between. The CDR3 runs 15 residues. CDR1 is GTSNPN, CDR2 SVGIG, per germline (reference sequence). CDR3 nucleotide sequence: TGTGCCTGGAGTGCCTCCGGGCGGGGGAACACTGAAGCTTTCTTT. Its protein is CAWSASGRGNTEAFF.

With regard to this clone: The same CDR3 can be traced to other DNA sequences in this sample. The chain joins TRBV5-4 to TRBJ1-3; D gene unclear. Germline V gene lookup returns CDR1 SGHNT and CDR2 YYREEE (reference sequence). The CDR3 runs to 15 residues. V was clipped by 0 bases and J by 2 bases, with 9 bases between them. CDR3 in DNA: TGTGCCAGCAGCTTGGGTGGCAGCCCTGGAAACACCATATATTTT. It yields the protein CASSLGGSPGNTIYF.

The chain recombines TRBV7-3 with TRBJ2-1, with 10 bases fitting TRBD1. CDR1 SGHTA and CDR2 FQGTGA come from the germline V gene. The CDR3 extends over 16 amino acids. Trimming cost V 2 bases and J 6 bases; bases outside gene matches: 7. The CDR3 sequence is CASSLQRTGGSNEQFF. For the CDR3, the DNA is TGTGCCAGCAGCTTACAACGGACAGGGGGAAGCAATGAGCAGTTCTTC.

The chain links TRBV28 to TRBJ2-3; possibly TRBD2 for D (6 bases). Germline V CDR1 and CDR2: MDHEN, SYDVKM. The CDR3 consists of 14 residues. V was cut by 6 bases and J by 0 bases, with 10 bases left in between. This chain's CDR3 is CASRIADSTDTQYF. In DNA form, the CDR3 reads TGTGCCAGCAGGATAGCGGATAGCACAGATACGCAGTATTTT.

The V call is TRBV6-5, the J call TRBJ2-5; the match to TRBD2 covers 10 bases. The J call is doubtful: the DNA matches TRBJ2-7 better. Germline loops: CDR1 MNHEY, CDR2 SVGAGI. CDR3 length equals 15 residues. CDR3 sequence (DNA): TGTGCCAGCAGTTTACTAGCGGGAATTTCCTACGAGCAGTACTTC. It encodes CASSLLAGISYEQYF.

CDR3 region: CASNFHGPSYEQYF. The CDR3, as DNA: TGTGCCAGCAACTTCCATGGGCCTTCCTACGAGCAGTACTTC. The V call is TRBV28, the J call TRBJ2-7; D not certain. Germline V gene data show CDR1 as MDHEN and CDR2 as SYDVKM. V was shortened by 7 bases and J by 1 base, with 14 bases between the two germline ends. The CDR3 covers 14 residues.

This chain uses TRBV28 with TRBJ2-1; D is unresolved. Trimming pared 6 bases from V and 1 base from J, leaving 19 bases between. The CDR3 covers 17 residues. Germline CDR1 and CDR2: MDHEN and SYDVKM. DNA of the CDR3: TGTGCCAGCAGAACCATGGGTGGCGCGAGGTCCTACAATGAGCAGTTCTTC. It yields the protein CASRTMGGARSYNEQFF.

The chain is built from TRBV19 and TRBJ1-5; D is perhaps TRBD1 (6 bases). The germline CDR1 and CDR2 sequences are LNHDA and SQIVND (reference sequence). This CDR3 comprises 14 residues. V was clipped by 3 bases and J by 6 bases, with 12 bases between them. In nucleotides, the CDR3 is TGTGCCAGTAGTATTGTGGGGGCCGGTCAGCCCCAGCATTTT. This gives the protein CASSIVGAGQPQHF.

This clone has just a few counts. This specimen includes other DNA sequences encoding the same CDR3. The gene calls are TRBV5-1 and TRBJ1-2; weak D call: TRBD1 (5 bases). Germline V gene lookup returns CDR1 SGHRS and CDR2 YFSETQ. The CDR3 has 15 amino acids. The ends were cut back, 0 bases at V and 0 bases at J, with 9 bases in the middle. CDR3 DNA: TGCGCCAGCAGCTTGGGGCAGGGAGCTAACTATGGCTACACCTTC. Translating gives CASSLGQGANYGYTF. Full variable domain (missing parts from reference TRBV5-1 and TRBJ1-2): KAGVTQTPRYLIKTRGQQVTLSCSPISGHRSVSWYQQTPGQGLQFLFEYFSETQRNKGNFPGRFSGRQFSNSRSEMNVSTLELGDSALYLCASSLGQGANYGYTFGSGTRLTVV.

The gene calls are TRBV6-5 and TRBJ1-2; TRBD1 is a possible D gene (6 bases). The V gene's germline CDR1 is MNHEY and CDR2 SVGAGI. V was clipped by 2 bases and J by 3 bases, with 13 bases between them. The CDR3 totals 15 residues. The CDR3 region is CASSYRGTPDYGYTF. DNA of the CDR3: TGTGCCAGCAGTTACCGGGGGACACCCGACTATGGCTACACCTTC.

The CDR3 DNA reads as TGTGCCATCAGCGCGGGACTTCGGGGCTATGGCTACACCTTC. This sequence encodes CAISAGLRGYGYTF. This chain connects TRBV10-3 to TRBJ1-2; D possibly corresponds to TRBD1 (5 bases). V lost 6 bases, J lost 4 bases, and 15 bases lay in between. This CDR3 is built from 14 residues. The germline CDR1 and CDR2 sequences are ENHRY and SYGVKD.

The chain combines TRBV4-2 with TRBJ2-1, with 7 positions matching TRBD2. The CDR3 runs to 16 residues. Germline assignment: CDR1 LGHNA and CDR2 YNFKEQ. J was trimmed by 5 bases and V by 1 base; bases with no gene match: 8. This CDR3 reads CASSQVAASGNNEQFF. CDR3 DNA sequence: TGTGCCAGCAGCCAAGTCGCGGCTAGCGGAAACAATGAGCAGTTCTTC.

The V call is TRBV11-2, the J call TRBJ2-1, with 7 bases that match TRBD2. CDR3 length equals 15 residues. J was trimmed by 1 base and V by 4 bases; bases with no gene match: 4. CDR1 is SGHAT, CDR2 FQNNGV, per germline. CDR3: CASSSRGVSYNEQFF. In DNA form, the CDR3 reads TGTGCCAGCAGCTCACGGGGGGTTTCCTACAATGAGCAGTTCTTC.